This T cell receptor beta chain originates from a study of cytomegalovirus exposure and HLA in healthy donors. Study in general: Earlier sequencing of about 179 million T cells yielded nearly 120 million unique TCR beta sequences.

The PCR was carried out with 60 Vbeta primers and 13 Jbeta primers. Repertoires were generated with immunoSEQ multiplex PCR, while TCRdb's copy carries only in-frame clones and drops some. The sample consists of approximately 100,000 clones, around 80% of them appearing once. Points from the study as a whole: What a later analysis reportedly showed was that an Asian-associated ancestry cluster had fewer N-insertions than the approximately 670-donor mean.

Healthy people donating bone marrow made up the donors. With regard to this clone: Antigen: not known.

This TCR derives from a female donor in good health and CMV-seropositive. Sample: PBMCs.

The DNA for the CDR3 is TGTGCCAGCAGCTTACAGGGGGTTGCTGAAGCTTTCTTT. It yields the protein CASSLQGVAEAFF. The chain combines TRBV7-6 with TRBJ1-1, with 7 bases matching TRBD1. After removal of 2 bases from V and 6 bases from J, the junction contained 3 bases not matched to a gene. Germline CDR1 and CDR2: SGHVS and FNYEAQ. CDR3 length: 13 amino acids.